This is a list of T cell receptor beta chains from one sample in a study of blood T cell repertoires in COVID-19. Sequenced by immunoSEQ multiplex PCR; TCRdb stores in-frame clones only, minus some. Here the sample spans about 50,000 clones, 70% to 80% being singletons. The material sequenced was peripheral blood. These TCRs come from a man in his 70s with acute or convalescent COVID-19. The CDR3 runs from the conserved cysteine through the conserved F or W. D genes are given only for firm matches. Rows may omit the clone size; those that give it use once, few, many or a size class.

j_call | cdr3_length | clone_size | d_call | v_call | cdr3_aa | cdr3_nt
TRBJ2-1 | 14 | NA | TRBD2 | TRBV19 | CASSQTSGVSEQFF | TGTGCCAGTAGCCAAACTAGCGGGGTCTCTGAGCAGTTCTTC
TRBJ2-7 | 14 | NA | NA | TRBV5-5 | CASSLARPFAEQYF | TGTGCCAGCAGCTTGGCGAGGCCCTTTGCCGAGCAGTACTTC
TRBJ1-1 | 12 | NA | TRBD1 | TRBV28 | CASSFPGGEAFF | TGTGCCAGCAGTTTTCCAGGGGGTGAAGCTTTCTTT
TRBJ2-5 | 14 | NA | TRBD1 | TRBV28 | CASTEPGQQETQYF | TGTGCCAGCACTGAACCGGGACAGCAAGAGACCCAGTACTTC
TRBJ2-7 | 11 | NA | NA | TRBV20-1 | CSASPSHEQYF | TGCAGTGCTAGCCCCAGTCACGAGCAGTACTTC
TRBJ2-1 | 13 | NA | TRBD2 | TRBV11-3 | CASSLEAREGSFF | TGTGCCAGCAGCTTAGAGGCGCGGGAGGGGTCGTTCTTC
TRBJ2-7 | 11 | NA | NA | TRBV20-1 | CSPGGHSEQYF | TGCAGTCCTGGTGGACATTCCGAGCAGTACTTC
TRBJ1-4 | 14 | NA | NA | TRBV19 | CASSIGTRGEKLFF | TGTGCCAGTAGTATAGGCACTAGAGGGGAAAAACTGTTTTTT
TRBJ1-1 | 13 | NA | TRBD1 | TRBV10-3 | CAITGTGNTEAFF | TGTGCCATCACGGGGACAGGGAACACTGAAGCTTTCTTT
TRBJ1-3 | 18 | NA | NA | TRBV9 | CASSPPEGVAGSGNTIYF | TGTGCCAGCAGCCCCCCCGAAGGGGTGGCCGGGTCTGGAAACACCATATATTTT
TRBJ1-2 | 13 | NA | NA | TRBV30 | CAWTGQMTNGYTF | TGTGCCTGGACAGGACAGATGACCAATGGCTACACCTTC
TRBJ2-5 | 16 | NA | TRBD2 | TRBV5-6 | CASSFPTGGKQETQYF | TGTGCCAGCAGCTTTCCGACGGGGGGGAAACAAGAGACCCAGTACTTC
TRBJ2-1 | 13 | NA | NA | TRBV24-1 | CATSDPSLPEQFF | TGTGCCACCAGTGACCCCTCACTACCCGAGCAGTTCTTC
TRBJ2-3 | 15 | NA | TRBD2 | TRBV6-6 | CASWSSGGSTDTQYF | TGTGCCAGTTGGTCTAGCGGGGGCTCCACAGATACGCAGTATTTT
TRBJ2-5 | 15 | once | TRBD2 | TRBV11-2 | CASSYLAGFLETQYF | TGTGCCAGCAGCTACTTAGCGGGATTTCTAGAGACCCAGTACTTC
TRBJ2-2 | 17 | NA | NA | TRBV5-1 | CASSLGLAITRSGELFF | TGCGCCAGCAGCTTGGGATTAGCAATTACCCGGTCCGGGGAGCTGTTTTTT
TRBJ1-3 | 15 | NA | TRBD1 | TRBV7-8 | CASSSLQGAGNTIYF | TGTGCCAGCAGTTCGCTACAGGGGGCAGGAAACACCATATATTTT
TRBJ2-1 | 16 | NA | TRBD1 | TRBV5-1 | CASSLEDRGGVNEQFF | TGCGCCAGCAGCTTGGAGGACAGGGGGGGAGTTAATGAGCAGTTCTTC
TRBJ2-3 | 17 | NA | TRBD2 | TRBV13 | CASSRRLAGDVTDTQYF | TGTGCCAGCAGCCGCCGACTAGCGGGGGATGTCACAGATACGCAGTATTTT
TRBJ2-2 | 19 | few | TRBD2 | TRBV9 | CASSFRGLAGLSNTGELFF | TGTGCCAGCAGTTTTAGGGGACTAGCGGGGTTATCGAACACCGGGGAGCTGTTTTTT
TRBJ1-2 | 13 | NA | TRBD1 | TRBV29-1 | CSTSGDRGPGYTF | TGCAGCACCTCGGGGGACAGGGGTCCTGGCTACACCTTC
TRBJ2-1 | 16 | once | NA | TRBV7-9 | CASSLKGGRSNNEQFF | TGTGCCAGCAGCTTAAAGGGGGGGCGGAGTAACAATGAGCAGTTCTTC
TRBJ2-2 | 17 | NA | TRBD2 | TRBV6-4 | CASSDPIAGGQTGELFF | TGTGCCAGCAGTGACCCCATAGCGGGAGGGCAGACCGGGGAGCTGTTTTTT
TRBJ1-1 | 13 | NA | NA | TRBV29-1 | CSARQVSNTEAFF | TGCAGCGCACGACAGGTCTCGAACACTGAAGCTTTCTTT
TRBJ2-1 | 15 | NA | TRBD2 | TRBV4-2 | CASSQELAGNNEQFF | TGTGCCAGCAGCCAAGAACTAGCGGGTAACAATGAGCAGTTCTTC
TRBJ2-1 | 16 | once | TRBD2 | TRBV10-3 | CAISAPTSGSSNEQFF | TGTGCCATCAGTGCACCGACTAGCGGGAGTTCCAATGAGCAGTTCTTC
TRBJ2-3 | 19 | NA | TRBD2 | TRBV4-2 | CASSQDPVASGPSTDTQYF | TGTGCCAGCAGCCAAGATCCGGTGGCTAGCGGACCTAGCACAGATACGCAGTATTTT
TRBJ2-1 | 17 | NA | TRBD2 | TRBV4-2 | CASSQEGAGGPFHEQFF | TGTGCCAGCAGCCAAGAGGGAGCGGGAGGGCCTTTCCATGAGCAGTTCTTC
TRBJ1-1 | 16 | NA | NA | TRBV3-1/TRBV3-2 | CASGGEEGGMNTEAFF | TGTGCCAGCGGAGGGGAGGAAGGTGGGATGAACACTGAAGCTTTCTTT
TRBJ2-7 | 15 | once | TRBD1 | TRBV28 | CASSLIVTGGIEQYF | TGTGCCAGCAGTTTAATCGTAACAGGGGGCATCGAGCAGTACTTC
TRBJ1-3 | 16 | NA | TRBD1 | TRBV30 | CAWSQGAVSSGNTIYF | TGTGCCTGGAGCCAGGGGGCAGTGAGCTCTGGAAACACCATATATTTT
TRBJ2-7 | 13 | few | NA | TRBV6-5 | CATSGKATNEQYF | TGTGCCACCTCCGGGAAGGCGACTAACGAGCAGTACTTC
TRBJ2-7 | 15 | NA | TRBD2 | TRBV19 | CASSIRGGGSYEQYF | TGTGCCAGTAGTATACGGGGGGGAGGATCCTACGAGCAGTACTTC
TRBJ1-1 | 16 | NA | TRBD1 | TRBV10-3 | CAASKTQGAMNTEAFF | TGTGCCGCCTCGAAAACACAGGGGGCCATGAACACTGAAGCTTTCTTT
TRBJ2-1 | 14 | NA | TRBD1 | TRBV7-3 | CASSSRQGAGEQFF | TGTGCCAGCAGCTCCCGACAGGGGGCAGGTGAGCAGTTCTTC
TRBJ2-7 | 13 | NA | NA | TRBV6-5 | CASSTNRELEQYF | TGTGCCAGCAGTACTAACAGGGAGCTCGAGCAGTACTTC
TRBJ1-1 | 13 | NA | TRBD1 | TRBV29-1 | CSVDRGQNTEAFF | TGCAGCGTGGACAGGGGGCAGAACACTGAAGCTTTCTTT
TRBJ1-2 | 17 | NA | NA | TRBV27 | CASTPRPGSGSGYGYTF | TGTGCCAGCACTCCGAGGCCGGGTTCGGGGAGCGGCTATGGCTACACCTTC
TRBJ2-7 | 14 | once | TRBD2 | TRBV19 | CASSVRDYSYEQYF | TGTGCCAGTAGTGTCCGGGACTATTCCTACGAGCAGTACTTC
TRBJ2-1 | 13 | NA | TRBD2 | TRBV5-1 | CASGIAGGNEQFF | TGCGCCAGCGGGATAGCGGGAGGGAACGAGCAGTTCTTC
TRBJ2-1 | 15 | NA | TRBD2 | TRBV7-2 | CASSLSSGRGYEQFF | TGTGCCAGCAGCTTAAGTAGCGGGAGAGGCTATGAGCAGTTCTTC
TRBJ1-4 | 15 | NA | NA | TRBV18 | CASSPDIATNEKLFF | TGTGCCAGCTCACCCGACATTGCAACTAATGAAAAACTGTTTTTT
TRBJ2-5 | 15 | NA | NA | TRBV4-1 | CASSQAGTYQETQYF | TGCGCCAGCAGCCAAGCTGGGACATACCAAGAGACCCAGTACTTC
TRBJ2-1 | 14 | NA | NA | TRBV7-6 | CASSSWDKGNEQFF | TGTGCCAGCAGCTCCTGGGACAAGGGGAATGAGCAGTTCTTC
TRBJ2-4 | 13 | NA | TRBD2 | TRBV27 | CASSLGGSDIQYF | TGTGCCAGCAGCCTGGGGGGGTCTGACATTCAGTACTTC
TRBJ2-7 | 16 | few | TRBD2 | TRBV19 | CASSLFGAGETYEQYF | TGTGCCAGCTCTTTATTCGGAGCGGGAGAAACCTACGAGCAGTACTTC
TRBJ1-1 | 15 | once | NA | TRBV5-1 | CASSLGPRGDTEAFF | TGCGCCAGCAGCTTGGGGCCGCGGGGAGACACTGAAGCTTTCTTT
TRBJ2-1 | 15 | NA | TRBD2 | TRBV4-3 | CASSLLTSGRDEQFF | TGCGCCAGCAGCCTTCTGACTAGCGGGAGAGATGAGCAGTTCTTC
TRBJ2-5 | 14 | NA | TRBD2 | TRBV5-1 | CASKLAGGSETQYF | TGCGCCAGCAAGCTAGCGGGAGGGTCGGAGACCCAGTACTTC
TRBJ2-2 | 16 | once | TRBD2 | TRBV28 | CASSLLSGGETGELFF | TGTGCCAGCAGCCTGCTTAGCGGGGGGGAAACCGGGGAGCTGTTTTTT
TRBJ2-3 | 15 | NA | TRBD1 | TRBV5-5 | CASRYRDRGTDTQYF | TGTGCCAGCAGATACCGGGACAGGGGGACAGATACGCAGTATTTT
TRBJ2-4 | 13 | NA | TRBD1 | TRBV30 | CAWSAQQGSIQYF | TGTGCCTGGAGTGCCCAACAGGGGAGCATTCAGTACTTC
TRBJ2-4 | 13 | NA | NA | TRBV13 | CASSPSGGNIQYF | TGTGCCAGCAGCCCAAGTGGGGGGAACATTCAGTACTTC
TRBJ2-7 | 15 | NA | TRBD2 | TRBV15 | CATSRDLAGVYEQYF | TGTGCCACCAGCAGAGATCTAGCGGGGGTCTACGAGCAGTACTTC
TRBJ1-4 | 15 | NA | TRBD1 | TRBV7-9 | CASSSAGTGNEKLFF | TGTGCCAGCAGCTCAGCCGGGACAGGAAATGAAAAACTGTTTTTT
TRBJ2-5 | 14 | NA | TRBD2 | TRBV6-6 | CASSYQRGLETQYF | TGTGCCAGCAGTTACCAGCGGGGGCTAGAGACCCAGTACTTC
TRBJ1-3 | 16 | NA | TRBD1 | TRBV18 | CASSQGPGQGGNTIYF | TGTGCCAGCTCGCAGGGACCGGGACAGGGTGGAAACACCATATATTTT
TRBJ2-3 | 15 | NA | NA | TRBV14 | CASSLGRGWSDTQYF | TGTGCCAGCAGCCTCGGACGGGGGTGGTCAGATACGCAGTATTTT
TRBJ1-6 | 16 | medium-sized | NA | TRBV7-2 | CASSLASVNYNSPLHF | TGTGCCAGCAGCTTAGCGTCGGTCAACTATAATTCACCCCTCCACTTT